This T cell receptor beta chain derives from a study of OX40 agonist ivuxolimab in advanced cancers. Study overall: Partial responses were achieved by three patients, one with hepatocellular carcinoma and two with cutaneous melanoma. Points from the study as a whole: Among the lowest levels of clonal expansion were found in partial responders at 0.1-3.0 mg/kg. Researchers did not determine the expanded peripheral T cells' antigen specificity.

This clone appeared once. Its antigen is not identified. Germline V gene sequence: CDR1 MNHEY, CDR2 SMNVEV (reference sequence). The CDR3 is made up of 15 amino acids. Trimming cost V 6 bases and J 6 bases; bases outside gene matches: 12. Produced via immunoSEQ multiplex PCR; TCRdb's table is partial and in-frame only. This table holds about 96,000 clones, 90% found once. The investigators sampled blood at baseline, at cycle 4 day 1, and at cycle 7 day 1. The starting material was CD4+ or CD8+ T cells sorted from blood, obtained in a trial of the OX40 agonist ivuxolimab. The chain carries TRBV27 and TRBJ2-7; 9 positions match TRBD2. This TCR was recovered from an adult with an advanced solid tumor such as melanoma, head and neck, liver or kidney cancer. The CDR3 DNA reads as TGTGCCAGCAGGGGGTCTAGCGGGATGGAGCGCGAGCAGTACTTC. This sequence encodes CASRGSSGMEREQYF.